This T cell receptor beta chain was identified during a study of T cells after yellow fever vaccination. TCRdb used MiXCR to reprocess the 5' RACE reads, holding one entry per CDR3 protein. The sample shows over 300,000 distinct CDR3 sequences, roughly 4.3% of them seen only once. Regarding the study as a whole: Most clones from primary vaccination resurfaced after the booster (about 95% CD4, more than 75% CD8).

Points on this clonotype: Its matching antigen is unknown.

Sequencing used PBMCs, obtained 5 days after the yellow fever booster vaccination. The clonotype originates from a man between 18 and 29 years old who received the YFV17D yellow fever vaccine.

The CDR3 DNA reads TGTGCCAGCAGCACAAGGTTTCCAGGGAATCGGAGAAACACCATATATTTT. Its protein is CASSTRFPGNRRNTIYF. The rearrangement links TRBV21-1 to TRBJ1-3. TRBV21-1 is an annotated pseudogene. The CDR3 has 17 amino acids.